This T cell receptor (beta chain) was retrieved from a study of cytomegalovirus exposure and HLA in healthy donors. Study in general: Earlier findings included some 100 million unique TCR beta sequences obtained from about 179 million T cells.

The CDR3 contains 14 residues. CDR1 is SEHNR, CDR2 FQNEAQ, per germline (reference sequence). Trimming cost V 6 bases and J 2 bases, with 13 bases left between them. Donors sampled were nominally healthy, though unrecorded immune exposures were likely. This clone has a single count. Its antigen is undetermined. Study conclusions and caveats: The analysis excluded some indistinguishable V segments, including TRBV6-2 and TRBV6-3.

PCR employed 60 Vbeta and 13 Jbeta primers. TCRdb keeps only in-frame clones here, not all; method: immunoSEQ multiplex PCR. Of about 140,000 clones listed, roughly 82% are singletons. This chain links TRBV7-9 with TRBJ1-2; D possibly corresponds to TRBD1 (5 bases). The source is a man aged 30-40 years in good health and CMV-seronegative. Source material: PBMCs. CDR3 nucleotides: TGTGCCAGCAGTCTGGAGGGGTCGAACTATGGCTACACCTTC. Its translation: CASSLEGSNYGYTF.